The entry that follows covers one TCR beta chain sequence. Antigen unknown. This sample is drawn from a study of CD8 T cells in Susac syndrome. Overall study context: Patients with Susac syndrome were therapy-naive, treated with corticosteroids, or treated with intravenous immunoglobulin alone when blood was collected. Whole-study results and caveats: CD8+ clonal expansion in Susac was maximal in TEMRA cells and in active patients.

The length of the CDR3 is 15 residues. Trimming shortened V by 3 bases and J by 6 bases, and 15 bases separated the two germline ends. Germline CDR1 SNHLY, CDR2 FYNNEI. RNA amounts of about 0.5 to 1 ug underwent reverse transcription with random hexamers. TCRdb re-analysed the immunoSEQ multiplex PCR reads in MiXCR, keeping a single row per CDR3 protein. The sample lists approximately 74,000 distinct CDR3 sequences, 90% to 95% occurring once. The source material was CD8+ T cells from PBMCs. The V and J genes are TRBV2 and TRBJ2-1, with D unresolved. The source of this sequence is a human donor with Susac syndrome. This chain's CDR3 is CASSDVGSGSNEQFF. CDR3 sequence (DNA): TGTGCCAGCAGTGATGTAGGGTCTGGGTCCAATGAGCAGTTCTTC.